The entry that follows covers one TCR beta chain sequence. As yet, its antigen is unknown. Libraries for TCR beta were made by quantitative 5'-RACE with molecular barcodes. TCRdb fed the 5' RACE reads into MiXCR, producing one record per CDR3 protein. In the table there are approximately 520,000 distinct CDR3 sequences, about 5.4% of which are singletons. This specimen comes from a study of CD8 T cells in ankylosing spondylitis. Study results and caveats: The clones that were linked to disease were reported to be significantly enriched in matched synovial fluid samples from ankylosing spondylitis patients. A TCR beta motif of several highly homologous variants appeared characteristic of ankylosing spondylitis blood.

Germline V CDR1 and CDR2: SGHRS, YFSETQ. This CDR3 spans 15 amino acids. V dropped 3 bases and J dropped 2; count of bases not matched to a gene: 5. The sequence was obtained from a male donor with ankylosing spondylitis. The sequencing sample was made of blood, either unsorted or a sorted T cell fraction (not recorded which). This chain connects TRBV5-1 to TRBJ2-1; TRBD1 matches 7 bases. CDR3 region: CASSYQQGPYNEQFF. In DNA form, the CDR3 reads TGCGCCAGCAGCTACCAACAGGGGCCCTACAATGAGCAGTTCTTC.